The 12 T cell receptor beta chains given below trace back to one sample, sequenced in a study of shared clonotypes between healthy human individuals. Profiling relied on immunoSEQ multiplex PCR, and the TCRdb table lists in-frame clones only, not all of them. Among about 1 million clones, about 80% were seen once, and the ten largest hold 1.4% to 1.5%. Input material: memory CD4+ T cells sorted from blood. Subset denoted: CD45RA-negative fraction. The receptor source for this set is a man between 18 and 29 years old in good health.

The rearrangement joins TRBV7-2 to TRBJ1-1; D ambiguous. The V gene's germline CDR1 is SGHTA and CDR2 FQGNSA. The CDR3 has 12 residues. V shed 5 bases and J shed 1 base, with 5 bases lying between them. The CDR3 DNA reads TGTGCCAGCAGCGCGGGGAACACTGAAGCTTTCTTT. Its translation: CASSAGNTEAFF.

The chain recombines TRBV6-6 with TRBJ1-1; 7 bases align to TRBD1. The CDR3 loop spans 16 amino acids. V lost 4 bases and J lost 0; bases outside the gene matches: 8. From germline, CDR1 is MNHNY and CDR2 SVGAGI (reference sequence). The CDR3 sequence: CASSFRQGLMNTEAFF. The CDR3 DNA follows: TGTGCCAGCAGTTTCAGACAGGGACTCATGAACACTGAAGCTTTCTTT.

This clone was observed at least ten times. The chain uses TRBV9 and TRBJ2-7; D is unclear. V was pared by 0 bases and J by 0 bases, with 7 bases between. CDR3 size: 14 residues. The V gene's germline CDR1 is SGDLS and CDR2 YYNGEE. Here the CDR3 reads CASSVDGASYEQYF. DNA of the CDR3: TGTGCCAGCAGCGTAGATGGCGCCTCCTACGAGCAGTACTTC.

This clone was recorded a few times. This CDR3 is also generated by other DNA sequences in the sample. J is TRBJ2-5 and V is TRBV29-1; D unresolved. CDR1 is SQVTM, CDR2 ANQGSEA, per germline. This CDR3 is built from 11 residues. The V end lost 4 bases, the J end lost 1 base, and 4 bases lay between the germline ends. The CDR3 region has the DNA TGCAGCGTTGGGGTCCAAGAGACCCAGTACTTC. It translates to CSVGVQETQYF.

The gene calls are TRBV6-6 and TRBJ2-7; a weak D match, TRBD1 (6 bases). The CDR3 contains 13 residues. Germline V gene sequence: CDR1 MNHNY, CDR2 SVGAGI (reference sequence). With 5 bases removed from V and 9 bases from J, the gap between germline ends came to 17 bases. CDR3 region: CASSHPDRPRQYF. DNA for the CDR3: TGTGCCAGCAGTCACCCGGACAGACCCCGGCAGTACTTC.

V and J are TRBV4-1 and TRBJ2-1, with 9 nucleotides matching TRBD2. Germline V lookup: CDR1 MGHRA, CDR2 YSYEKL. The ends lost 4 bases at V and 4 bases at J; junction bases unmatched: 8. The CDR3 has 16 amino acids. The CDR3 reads CASSRPGGGGYNEQFF. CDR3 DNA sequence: TGCGCCAGCAGCCGTCCTGGCGGGGGGGGTTACAATGAGCAGTTCTTC.

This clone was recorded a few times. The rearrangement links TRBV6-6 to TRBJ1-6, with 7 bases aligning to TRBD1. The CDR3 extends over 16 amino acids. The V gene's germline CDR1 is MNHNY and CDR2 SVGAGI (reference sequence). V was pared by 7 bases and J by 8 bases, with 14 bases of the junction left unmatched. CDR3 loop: CASNLRENRGHSPLHF. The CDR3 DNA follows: TGTGCCAGCAACCTACGGGAAAACAGGGGTCATTCACCCCTCCACTTT.

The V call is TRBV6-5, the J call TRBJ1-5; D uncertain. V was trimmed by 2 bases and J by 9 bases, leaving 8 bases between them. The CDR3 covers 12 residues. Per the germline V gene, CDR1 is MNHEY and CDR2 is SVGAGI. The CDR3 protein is CASSYERSPQHF. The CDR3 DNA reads TGTGCCAGCAGTTACGAGCGTTCGCCCCAGCATTTT.

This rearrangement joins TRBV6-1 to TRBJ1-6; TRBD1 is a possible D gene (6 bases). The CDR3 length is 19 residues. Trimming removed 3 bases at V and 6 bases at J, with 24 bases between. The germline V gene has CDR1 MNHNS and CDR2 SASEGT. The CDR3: CASSDRHGNVGAGNSPLHF. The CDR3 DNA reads TGTGCCAGCAGTGATCGGCATGGGAATGTGGGGGCAGGTAATTCACCCCTCCACTTT.

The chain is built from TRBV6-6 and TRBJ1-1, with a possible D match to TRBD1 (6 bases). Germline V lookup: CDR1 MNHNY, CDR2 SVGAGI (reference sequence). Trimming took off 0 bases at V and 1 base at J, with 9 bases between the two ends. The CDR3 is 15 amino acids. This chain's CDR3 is CASSYSGAKNTEAFF. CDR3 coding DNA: TGTGCCAGCAGTTACTCGGGGGCCAAGAACACTGAAGCTTTCTTT.

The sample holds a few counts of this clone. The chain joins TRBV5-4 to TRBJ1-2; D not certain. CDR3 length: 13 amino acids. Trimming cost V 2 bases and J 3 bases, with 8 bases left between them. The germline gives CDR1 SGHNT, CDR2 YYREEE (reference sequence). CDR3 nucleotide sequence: TGTGCCAGCAGCTTCGCGTTAGACTATGGCTACACCTTC. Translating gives CASSFALDYGYTF.

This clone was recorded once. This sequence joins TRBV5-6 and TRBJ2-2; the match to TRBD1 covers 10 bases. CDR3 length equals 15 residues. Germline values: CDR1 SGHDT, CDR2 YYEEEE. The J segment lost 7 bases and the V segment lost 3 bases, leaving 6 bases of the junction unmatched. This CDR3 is CASSWDRGGVGELFF. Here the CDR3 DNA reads TGTGCCAGCAGCTGGGACAGGGGCGGCGTCGGGGAGCTGTTTTTT.